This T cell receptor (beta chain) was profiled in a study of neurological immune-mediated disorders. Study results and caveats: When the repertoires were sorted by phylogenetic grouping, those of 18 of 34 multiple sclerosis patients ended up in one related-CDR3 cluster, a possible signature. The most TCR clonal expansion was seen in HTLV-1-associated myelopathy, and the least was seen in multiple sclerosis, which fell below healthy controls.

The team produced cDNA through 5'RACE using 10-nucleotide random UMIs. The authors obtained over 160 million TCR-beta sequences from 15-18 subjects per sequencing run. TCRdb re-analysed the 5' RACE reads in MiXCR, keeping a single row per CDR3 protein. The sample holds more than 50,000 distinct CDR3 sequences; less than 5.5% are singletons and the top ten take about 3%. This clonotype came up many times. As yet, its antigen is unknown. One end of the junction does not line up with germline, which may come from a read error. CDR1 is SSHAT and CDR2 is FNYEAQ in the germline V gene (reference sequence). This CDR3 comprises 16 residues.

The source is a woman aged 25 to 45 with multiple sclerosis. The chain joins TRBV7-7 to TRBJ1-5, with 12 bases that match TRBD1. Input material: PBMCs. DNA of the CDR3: TGTGCTAGCAGCCGAAAAGGGACAGGGGGCAGTCAGCCCCAGAATTTT. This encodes CASSRKGTGGSQPQNF.